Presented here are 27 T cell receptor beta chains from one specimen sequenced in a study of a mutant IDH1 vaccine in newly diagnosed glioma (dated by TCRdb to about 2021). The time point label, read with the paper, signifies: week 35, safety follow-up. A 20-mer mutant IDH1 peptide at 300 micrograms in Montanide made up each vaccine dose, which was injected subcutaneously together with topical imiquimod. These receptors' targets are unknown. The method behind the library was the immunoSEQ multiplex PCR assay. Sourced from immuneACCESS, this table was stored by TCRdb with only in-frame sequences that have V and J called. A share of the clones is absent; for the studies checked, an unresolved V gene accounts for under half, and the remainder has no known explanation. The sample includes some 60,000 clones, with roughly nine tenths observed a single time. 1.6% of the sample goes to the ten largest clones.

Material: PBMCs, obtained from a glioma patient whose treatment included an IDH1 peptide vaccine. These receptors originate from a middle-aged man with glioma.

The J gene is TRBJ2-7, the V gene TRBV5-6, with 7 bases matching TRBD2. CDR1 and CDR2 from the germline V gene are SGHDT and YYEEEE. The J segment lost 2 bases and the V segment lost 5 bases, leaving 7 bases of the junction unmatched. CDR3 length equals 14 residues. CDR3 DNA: TGTGCCAGCAGGCCGCGCGGGGGTACCTACGAGCAGTACTTC. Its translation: CASRPRGGTYEQYF.

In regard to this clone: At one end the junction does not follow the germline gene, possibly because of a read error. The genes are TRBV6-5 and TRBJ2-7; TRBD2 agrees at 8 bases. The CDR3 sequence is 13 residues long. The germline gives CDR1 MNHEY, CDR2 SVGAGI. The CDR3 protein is CASRANGGTSVHF. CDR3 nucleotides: TGTGCCAGCAGGGCTAACGGGGGGACTAGTGTACACTTC.

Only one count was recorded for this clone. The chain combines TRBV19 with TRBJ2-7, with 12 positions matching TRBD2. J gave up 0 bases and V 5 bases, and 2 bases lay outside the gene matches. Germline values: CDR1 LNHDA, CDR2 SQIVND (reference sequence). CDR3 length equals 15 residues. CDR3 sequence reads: CASSGLAGSSYEQYF. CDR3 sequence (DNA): TGTGCCAGTAGTGGACTAGCGGGGAGCTCCTACGAGCAGTACTTC. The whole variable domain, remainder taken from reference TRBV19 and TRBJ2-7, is DGGITQSPKYLFRKEGQNVTLSCEQNLNHDAMYWYRQDPGQGLRLIYYSQIVNDFQKGDIAEGYSVSREKKESFPLTVTSAQKNPTAFYLCASSGLAGSSYEQYFGPGTRLTVT.

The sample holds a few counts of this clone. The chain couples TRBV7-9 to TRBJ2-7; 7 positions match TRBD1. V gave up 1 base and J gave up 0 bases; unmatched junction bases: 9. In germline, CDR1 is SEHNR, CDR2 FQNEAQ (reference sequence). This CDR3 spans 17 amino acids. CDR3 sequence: CASSLGVGGHSSYEQYF. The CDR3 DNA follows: TGTGCCAGCAGCTTAGGGGTAGGGGGCCATAGCTCCTACGAGCAGTACTTC.

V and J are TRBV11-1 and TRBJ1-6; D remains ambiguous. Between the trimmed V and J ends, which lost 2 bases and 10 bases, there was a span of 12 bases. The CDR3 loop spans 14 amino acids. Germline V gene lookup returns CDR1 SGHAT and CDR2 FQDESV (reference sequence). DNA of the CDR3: TGTGCCAGCAGCTTAAATGACGCCCGCTCACCCCTCCACTTT. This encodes CASSLNDARSPLHF.

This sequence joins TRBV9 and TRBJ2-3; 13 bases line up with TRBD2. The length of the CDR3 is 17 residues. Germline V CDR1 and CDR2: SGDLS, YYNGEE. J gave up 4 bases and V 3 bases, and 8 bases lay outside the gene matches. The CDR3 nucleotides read TGTGCCAGCAGCGCAACTAGCGGGAGGGCCCTTGCAGATACGCAGTATTTT. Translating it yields CASSATSGRALADTQYF.

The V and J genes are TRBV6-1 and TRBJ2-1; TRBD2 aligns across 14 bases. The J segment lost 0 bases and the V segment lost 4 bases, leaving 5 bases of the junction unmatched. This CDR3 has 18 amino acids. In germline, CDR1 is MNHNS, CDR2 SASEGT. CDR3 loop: CASSASGTSGSSYNEQFF. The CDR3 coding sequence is TGTGCCAGCAGTGCCTCCGGGACTAGCGGGAGCTCCTACAATGAGCAGTTCTTC.

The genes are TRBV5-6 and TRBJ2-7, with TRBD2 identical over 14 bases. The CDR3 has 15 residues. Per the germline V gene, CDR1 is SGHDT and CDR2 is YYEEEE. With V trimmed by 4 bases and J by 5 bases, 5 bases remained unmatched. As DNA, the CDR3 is TGTGCCAGCAGCCCGGGACTAGCGGGAGTTAACGAGCAGTACTTC. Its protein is CASSPGLAGVNEQYF.

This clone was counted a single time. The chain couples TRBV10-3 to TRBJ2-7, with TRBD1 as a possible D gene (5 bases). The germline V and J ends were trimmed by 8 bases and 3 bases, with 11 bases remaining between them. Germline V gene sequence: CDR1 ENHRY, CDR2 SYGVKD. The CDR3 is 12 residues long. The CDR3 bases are TGTGCCATCTCGAGGCAGGGCTACGAGCAGTACTTC. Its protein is CAISRQGYEQYF.

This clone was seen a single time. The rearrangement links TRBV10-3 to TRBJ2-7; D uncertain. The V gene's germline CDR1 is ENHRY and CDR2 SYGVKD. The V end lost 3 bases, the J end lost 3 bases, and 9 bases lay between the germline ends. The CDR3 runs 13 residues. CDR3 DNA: TGTGCCATCAGTGATCGGGCAAGCTACGAGCAGTACTTC. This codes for CAISDRASYEQYF.

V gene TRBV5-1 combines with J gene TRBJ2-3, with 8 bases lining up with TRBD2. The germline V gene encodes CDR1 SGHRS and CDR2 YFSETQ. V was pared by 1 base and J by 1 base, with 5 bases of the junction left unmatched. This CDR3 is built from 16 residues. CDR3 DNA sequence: TGCGCCAGCAGCTTGCCTGGACTAGCTGGCACAGATACGCAGTATTTT. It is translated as CASSLPGLAGTDTQYF. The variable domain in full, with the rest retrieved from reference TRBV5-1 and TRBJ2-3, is KAGVTQTPRYLIKTRGQQVTLSCSPISGHRSVSWYQQTPGQGLQFLFEYFSETQRNKGNFPGRFSGRQFSNSRSEMNVSTLELGDSALYLCASSLPGLAGTDTQYFGPGTRLTVL.

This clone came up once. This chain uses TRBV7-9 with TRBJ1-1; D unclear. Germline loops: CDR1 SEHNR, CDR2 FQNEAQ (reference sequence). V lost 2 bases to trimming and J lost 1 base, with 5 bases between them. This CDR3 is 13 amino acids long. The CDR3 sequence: CASSLYGNTEAFF. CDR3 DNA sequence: TGTGCCAGCAGCTTATACGGGAACACTGAAGCTTTCTTT.

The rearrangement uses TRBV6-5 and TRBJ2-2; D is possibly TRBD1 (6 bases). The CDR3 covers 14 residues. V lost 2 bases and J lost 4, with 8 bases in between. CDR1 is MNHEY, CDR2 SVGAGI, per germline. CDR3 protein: CASSYQTGTGELFF. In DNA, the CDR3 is TGTGCCAGCAGTTACCAGACAGGCACCGGGGAGCTGTTTTTT.

CDR3 DNA sequence: TGTGCCACCAGTTCCGGGACAGGTGGAAAAAACATTCAGTACTTC. Protein: CATSSGTGGKNIQYF. The gene calls are TRBV15 and TRBJ2-4, with 8 bases that match TRBD1. The V gene end was trimmed by 6 bases and the J gene end by 4 bases; junction bases not matched to a gene: 8. The V gene's germline CDR1 is LNHNV and CDR2 YYDKDF (reference sequence). The CDR3 length is 15 residues. Combining the CDR3 with reference TRBV15 and TRBJ2-4 gives the whole variable domain DAMVIQNPRYQVTQFGKPVTLSCSQTLNHNVMYWYQQKSSQAPKLLFHYYDKDFNNEADTPDNFQSRRPNTSFCFLDIRSPGLGDTAMYLCATSSGTGGKNIQYFGAGTRLSVL.

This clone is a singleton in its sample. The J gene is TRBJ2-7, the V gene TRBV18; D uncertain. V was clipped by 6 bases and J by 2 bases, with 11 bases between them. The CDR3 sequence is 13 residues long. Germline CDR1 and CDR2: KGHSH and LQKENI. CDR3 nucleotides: TGTGCCAGCTCCGAAGCCTTTACCTACGAGCAGTACTTC. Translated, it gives CASSEAFTYEQYF.

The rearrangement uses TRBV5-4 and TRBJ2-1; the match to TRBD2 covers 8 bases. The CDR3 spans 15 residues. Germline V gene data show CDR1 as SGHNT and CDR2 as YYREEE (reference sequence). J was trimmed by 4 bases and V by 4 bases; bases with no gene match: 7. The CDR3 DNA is TGTGCCAGCAGCCCGGGGGGGTCTGGATACAATGAGCAGTTCTTC. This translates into CASSPGGSGYNEQFF.

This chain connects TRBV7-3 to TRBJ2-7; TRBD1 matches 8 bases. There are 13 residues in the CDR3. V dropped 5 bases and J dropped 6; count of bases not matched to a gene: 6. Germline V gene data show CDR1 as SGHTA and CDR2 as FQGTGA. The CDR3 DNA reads TGTGCCAGCAGCCTCAAACAGGGGGTCGAGCAGTACTTC. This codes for CASSLKQGVEQYF.

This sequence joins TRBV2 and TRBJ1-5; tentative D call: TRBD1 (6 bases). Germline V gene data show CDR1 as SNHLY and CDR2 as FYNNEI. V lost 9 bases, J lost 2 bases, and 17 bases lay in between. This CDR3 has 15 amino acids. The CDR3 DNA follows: TGTGCCAGTCTCCGAGGCAGGGGCGGCAATCAGCCCCAGCATTTT. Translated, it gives CASLRGRGGNQPQHF.

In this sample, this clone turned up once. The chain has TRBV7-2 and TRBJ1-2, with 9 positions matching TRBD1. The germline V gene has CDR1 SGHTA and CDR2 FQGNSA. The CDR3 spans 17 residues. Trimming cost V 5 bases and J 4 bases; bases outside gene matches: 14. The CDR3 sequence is CASSHRQGVGLTYGYTF. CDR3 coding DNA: TGTGCCAGCAGCCACCGACAGGGGGTTGGTTTGACCTATGGCTACACCTTC. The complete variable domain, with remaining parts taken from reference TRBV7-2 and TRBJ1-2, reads GAGVSQSPSNKVTEKGKDVELRCDPISGHTALYWYRQSLGQGLEFLIYFQGNSAPDKSGLPSDRFSAERTGGSVSTLTIQRTQQEDSAVYLCASSHRQGVGLTYGYTFGSGTRLTVV.

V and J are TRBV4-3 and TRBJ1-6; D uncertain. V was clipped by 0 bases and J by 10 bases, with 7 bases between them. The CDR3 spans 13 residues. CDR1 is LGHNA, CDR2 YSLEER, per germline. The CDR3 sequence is CASSQDGLSPLHF. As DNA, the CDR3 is TGCGCCAGCAGCCAAGATGGGTTGTCACCCCTCCACTTT.

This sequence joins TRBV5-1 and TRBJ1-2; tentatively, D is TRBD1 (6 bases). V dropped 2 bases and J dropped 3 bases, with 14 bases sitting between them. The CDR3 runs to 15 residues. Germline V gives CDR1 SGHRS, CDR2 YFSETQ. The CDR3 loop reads CASSLTGGADYGYTF. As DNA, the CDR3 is TGCGCCAGCAGCTTAACGGGGGGCGCGGACTATGGCTACACCTTC.

The CDR3 bases are TGTGCCAGCAGTGAACCCCAGGGACCGCGCTACACCTTC. Protein: CASSEPQGPRYTF. The rearrangement uses TRBV6-1 and TRBJ1-2, with a weak D call TRBD1 (5 bases). V lost 2 bases and J 9 bases, leaving 13 bases between the germline ends. This CDR3 has 13 residues. Germline loops: CDR1 MNHNS, CDR2 SASEGT.

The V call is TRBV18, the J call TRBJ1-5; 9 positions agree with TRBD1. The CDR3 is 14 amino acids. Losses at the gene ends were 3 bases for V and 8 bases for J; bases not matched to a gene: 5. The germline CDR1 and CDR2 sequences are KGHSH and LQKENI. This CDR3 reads CASSPGQGEEPQHF. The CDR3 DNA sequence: TGTGCCAGCTCACCGGGACAGGGTGAAGAGCCCCAGCATTTT.

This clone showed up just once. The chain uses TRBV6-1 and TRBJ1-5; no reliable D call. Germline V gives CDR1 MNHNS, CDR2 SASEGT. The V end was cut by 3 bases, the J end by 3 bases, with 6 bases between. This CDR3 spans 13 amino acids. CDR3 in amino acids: CASSDEYNQPQHF. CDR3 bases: TGTGCCAGCAGTGATGAGTACAATCAGCCCCAGCATTTT.

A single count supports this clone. The CDR3 nucleotides are TGTGCCAGCAGCCCGAAAGGTGTATTCACCTACGAGCAGTACTTC. It yields the protein CASSPKGVFTYEQYF. V and J are TRBV14 and TRBJ2-7, with D hard to call. This CDR3 is built from 15 residues. Germline lookup yields CDR1 SGHDN and CDR2 FVKESK. V gave up 4 bases and J gave up 2 bases, with 15 bases separating them.

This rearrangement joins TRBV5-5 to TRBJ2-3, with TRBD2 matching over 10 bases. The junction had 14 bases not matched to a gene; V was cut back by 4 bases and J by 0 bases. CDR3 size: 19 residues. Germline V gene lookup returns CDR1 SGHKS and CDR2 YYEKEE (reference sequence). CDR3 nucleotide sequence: TGTGCCAGCAGCCAGAGGAAGCGGGAGGGGGGGCTTAGCACAGATACGCAGTATTTT. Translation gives CASSQRKREGGLSTDTQYF.

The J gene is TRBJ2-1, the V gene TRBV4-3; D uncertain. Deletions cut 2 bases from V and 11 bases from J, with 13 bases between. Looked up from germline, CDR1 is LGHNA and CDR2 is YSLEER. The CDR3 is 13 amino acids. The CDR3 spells CASSQKGSDKQFF. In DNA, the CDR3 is TGCGCCAGCAGCCAAAAGGGATCAGATAAGCAGTTCTTC.